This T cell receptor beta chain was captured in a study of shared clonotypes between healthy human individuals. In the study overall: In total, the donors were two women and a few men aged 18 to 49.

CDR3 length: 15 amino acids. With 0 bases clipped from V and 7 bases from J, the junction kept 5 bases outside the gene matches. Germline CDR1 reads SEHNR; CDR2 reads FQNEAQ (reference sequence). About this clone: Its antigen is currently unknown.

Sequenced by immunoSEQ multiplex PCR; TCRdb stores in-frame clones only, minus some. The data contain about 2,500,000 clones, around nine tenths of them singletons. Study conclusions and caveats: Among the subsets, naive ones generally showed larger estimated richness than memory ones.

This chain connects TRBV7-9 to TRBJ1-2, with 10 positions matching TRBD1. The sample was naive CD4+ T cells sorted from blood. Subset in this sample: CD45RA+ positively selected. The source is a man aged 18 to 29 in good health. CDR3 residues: CASSLAWDRGIGYTF. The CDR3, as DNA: TGTGCCAGCAGCTTAGCTTGGGACAGGGGAATTGGCTACACCTTC.